These T cell receptor beta chains were read from a single sample in a study of control samples from healthy donors and cancer patients. Profiled with immunoSEQ multiplex PCR; TCRdb holds only in-frame clones, not every one. Among more than 95,000 clones listed, more than 75% were seen once. The sample was blood. The receptors here all came from a man aged 55-75 years in good health. The CDR3 runs from the conserved cysteine through the conserved F or W. Each record gives: J gene, clone size, D gene, V gene, CDR3 DNA, CDR3 protein. A D gene is named only where the DNA matches it firmly. Size is stated for part of the rows, as once, few or many counts, or as a class when the clone is expanded.

>TRBJ2-3|once|TRBD1|TRBV27
TGTGCCAGCGCACGGGACAGGGACACAGATACGCAGTATTTT
CASARDRDTDTQYF
>TRBJ1-5|NA|NA|TRBV6-5
TGTGCCAGCAACAGGGCAGAGGTCAATCAGCCCCAGCATTTT
CASNRAEVNQPQHF
>TRBJ1-1|NA|NA|TRBV11-2
TGTGCCAGCAGCCCCTCTTACGGCCTCGGAGCTTTCTTT
CASSPSYGLGAFF
>TRBJ1-2|NA|NA|TRBV2
TGTGCCCACCCGAGGGGTGACTATGGCTACACCTTC
CAHPRGDYGYTF
>TRBJ1-2|NA|TRBD1|TRBV28
TGTGCCACCCCAGCCCTGAGGGGACAGGGGGAAAGTGGCTACACCTTC
CATPALRGQGESGYTF
>TRBJ1-6|few|TRBD1|TRBV28
TGTGCCAGCAGTTCGGAGACAGGGCTACATTCACCCCTCCACTTT
CASSSETGLHSPLHF
>TRBJ1-1|NA|NA|TRBV19
TGTGCCAGTAGTTTCAACAAAGGGACGATTGCTTTCTTT
CASSFNKGTIAFF
>TRBJ1-5|NA|NA|TRBV28
TGTGCCAGCAGGCCGACGGCCAGCAATCAGCCCCAGCATTTT
CASRPTASNQPQHF
>TRBJ2-7|NA|NA|TRBV12-3/TRBV12-4
TGTGCCAGCAGTCCAACAGCCTACGAGCAGTACTTC
CASSPTAYEQYF
>TRBJ2-3|NA|NA|TRBV7-2
TGTGCCAGCAGCTTTGGCGGTGCAGCTAGCACAGATACGCAGTATTTT
CASSFGGAASTDTQYF
>TRBJ2-7|NA|TRBD1|TRBV19
TGTGCCAGTAGACCTTCTAGGGACAGGCCCTACGAGCAGTACTTC
CASRPSRDRPYEQYF
>TRBJ2-2|NA|NA|TRBV12-3/TRBV12-4
TGTGCCAGCAGTTTTGCGGCCGGGGAGCTGTTTTTT
CASSFAAGELFF
>TRBJ1-1|NA|NA|TRBV28
TGTGCCAGCAGTTTATCCTGGACATTTGGCGCTGAAGCTTTCTTT
CASSLSWTFGAEAFF
>TRBJ2-1|NA|TRBD1|TRBV6-2/TRBV6-3
TGTGCCAGCAGTCCCTCCCTGGGACAGGGGGGACCGAGCTCCTACAATGAGCAGTTCTTC
CASSPSLGQGGPSSYNEQFF
>TRBJ1-1|NA|NA|TRBV10-2
TGCGCCAGCACAGGACGGGAACAGACTGAAGCTTTCTTT
CASTGREQTEAFF
>TRBJ1-1|NA|NA|TRBV5-1
TGCGCCAGCAGCGTACAGAAAAACACTGAAGCTTTCTTT
CASSVQKNTEAFF
>TRBJ2-3|NA|TRBD2|TRBV14
TGTGCCAGCAGCCGCGCTAGCGGCCCCACAGATACGCAGTATTTT
CASSRASGPTDTQYF
>TRBJ1-1|NA|NA|TRBV3-1/TRBV3-2
TGTGCCAGCAGCCAGGACGACAGGCGAGGATTGGCTTTCTTT
CASSQDDRRGLAFF
>TRBJ1-5|few|NA|TRBV28
TGTGCCAGCAGTTTAGGGGAGAGGGTTGGCCAGCCCCAGCATTTT
CASSLGERVGQPQHF
>TRBJ1-2|once|NA|TRBV18
TGTGCCAGCTCACCTTTAGCTAACTATGGCTACACCTTC
CASSPLANYGYTF
>TRBJ2-1|NA|TRBD2|TRBV13
TGTGCCAGCAGCTTACAGGGCGGGGGGGGGTCCTACAATGAGCAGTTCTTC
CASSLQGGGGSYNEQFF
>TRBJ1-2|NA|TRBD1|TRBV24-1
TGTGCCACCAGTGATTATACAGGGGTGGTCGGCTACACCTTC
CATSDYTGVVGYTF
>TRBJ2-6|few|TRBD1|TRBV6-5
TGTGCCAGTAGGACAGGTGGGTCTGGGGCCAACGTCCTGACTTTC
CASRTGGSGANVLTF
>TRBJ1-2|NA|NA|TRBV5-5
TGTGCCAGCAGGGAGCGGGACACCAACTATGGCTACACCTTC
CASRERDTNYGYTF
>TRBJ1-2|NA|NA|TRBV18
TGTGCCAGCTCACCGTCGGGGCGCAACTATGGCTACACCTTC
CASSPSGRNYGYTF
>TRBJ1-1|NA|TRBD1|TRBV27
TGTGCCAGCAGTTTGTTCCAGGGGGATTACACTGAAGCTTTCTTT
CASSLFQGDYTEAFF
>TRBJ1-4|NA|NA|TRBV18
TGTGCCAGCTCACCTGGCAGGAATGAAAAACTGTTTTTT
CASSPGRNEKLFF
>TRBJ2-1|once|TRBD2|TRBV28
TGTGCCAGCAGAAAACTAGCGGGGGCCAGAGCCTCCTACAATGAGCAGTTCTTC
CASRKLAGARASYNEQFF
>TRBJ1-2|NA|NA|TRBV28
TGTGCCAGCAGTTTCCGGGGGTACAACTATGGCTACACCTTC
CASSFRGYNYGYTF
>TRBJ2-3|NA|NA|TRBV11-3
TGTGCCAGCAGCTTAGGGGGACCCCCTCAGGATACGCAGTATTTT
CASSLGGPPQDTQYF
>TRBJ1-2|NA|NA|TRBV6-5
TGTGCCAGCAGTTCAGGTGGGGCAGCGGCTAACTATGGCTACACCTTC
CASSSGGAAANYGYTF